This T cell receptor (beta chain) was sequenced in a study of regulatory T cells in long-lasting Graves disease. Library construction for TCR beta used iRepertoire HTBI primers and Arm-PCR of CDR3 regions. TCRdb recomputed calls from the multiplex PCR reads with MiXCR, one row per CDR3 protein. The sample carries over 200,000 distinct CDR3 sequences, roughly 18% recorded once. The time point was: newly diagnosed GD, antithyroid drugs for less than 3 months. RNA isolated from PBMCs was used to make the TCR library. This clonotype originated in a female donor with Graves disease. The input for sequencing was peripheral blood mononuclear cells (PBMCs), taken at new diagnosis, from a patient treated with antithyroid drugs.

The CDR3 nucleotides are TGTGCCAGCAGTCACCTTCGGGACAGGTACTACGAGCAGTACTTC. It codes for CASSHLRDRYYEQYF. V and J are TRBV5-4 and TRBJ2-3, with 8 bases identical to TRBD1. TRBJ2-7 explains the end of the DNA better; the J call may be wrong. Germline V lookup: CDR1 SGHNT, CDR2 YYREEE (reference sequence). The CDR3 extends over 15 amino acids.